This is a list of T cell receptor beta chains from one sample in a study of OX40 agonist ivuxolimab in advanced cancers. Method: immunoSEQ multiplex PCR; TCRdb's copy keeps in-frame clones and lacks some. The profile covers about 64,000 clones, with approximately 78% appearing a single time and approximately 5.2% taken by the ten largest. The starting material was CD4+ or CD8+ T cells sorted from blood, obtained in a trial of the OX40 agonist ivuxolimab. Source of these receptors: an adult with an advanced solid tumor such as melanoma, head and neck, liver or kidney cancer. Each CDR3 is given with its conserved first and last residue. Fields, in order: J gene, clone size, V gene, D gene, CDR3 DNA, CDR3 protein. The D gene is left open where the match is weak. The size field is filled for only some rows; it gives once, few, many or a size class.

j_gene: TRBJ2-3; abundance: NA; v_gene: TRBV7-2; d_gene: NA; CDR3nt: TGTGCCAGCAGTCGGGAGTTTGGCACAGATACGCAGTATTTT; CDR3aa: CASSREFGTDTQYF
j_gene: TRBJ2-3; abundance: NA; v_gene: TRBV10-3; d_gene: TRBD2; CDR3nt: TGTGCCATCAGTGAGTCGATTGGCGGGAGGGCAGATACGCAGTATTTT; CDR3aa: CAISESIGGRADTQYF
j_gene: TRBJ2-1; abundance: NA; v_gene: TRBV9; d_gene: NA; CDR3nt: TGTGCCAGCACCCCCCAGACCGGAAACAATGAGCAGTTCTTC; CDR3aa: CASTPQTGNNEQFF
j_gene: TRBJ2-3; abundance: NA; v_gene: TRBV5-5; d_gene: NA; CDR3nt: TGTGCCAGCAGCTTAGAACTAGTTAAGGATACGCAGTATTTT; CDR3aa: CASSLELVKDTQYF
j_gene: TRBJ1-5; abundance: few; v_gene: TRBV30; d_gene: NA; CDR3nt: TGTGCCTGGAGTGTACAAGGCAATCAGCCCCAGCATTTT; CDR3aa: CAWSVQGNQPQHF
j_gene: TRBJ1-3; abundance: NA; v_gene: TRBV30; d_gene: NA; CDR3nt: TGTGCCTGGAATACAGGGTATAGGGGAAACACCATATATTTT; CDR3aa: CAWNTGYRGNTIYF
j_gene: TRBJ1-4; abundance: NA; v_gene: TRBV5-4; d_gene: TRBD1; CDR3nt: TGTGCCAGCAGCCCAGACAGGGGGGGAAGAAAACTGTTTTTT; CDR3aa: CASSPDRGGRKLFF
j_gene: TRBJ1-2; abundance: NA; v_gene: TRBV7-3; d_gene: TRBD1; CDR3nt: TGTGCCAGCAGCTTCAGGGGGTCGGATGGCTACACCTTC; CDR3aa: CASSFRGSDGYTF
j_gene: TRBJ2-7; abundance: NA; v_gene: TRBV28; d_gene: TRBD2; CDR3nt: TGTGCCAGCAGTTCGGTAACTAGCGGCCCCTCCTACGAGCAGTACTTC; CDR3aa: CASSSVTSGPSYEQYF
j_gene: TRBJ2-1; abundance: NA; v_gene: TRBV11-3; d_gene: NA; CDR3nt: TGTGCCAGCAGCCCCCCGGGGTACAATGAGCAGTTCTTC; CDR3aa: CASSPPGYNEQFF
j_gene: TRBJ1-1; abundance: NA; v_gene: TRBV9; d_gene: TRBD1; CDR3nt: TGTGCCAGCAGCGTAACTGGGACAGGGGGCACTGAAGCTTTCTTT; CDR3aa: CASSVTGTGGTEAFF
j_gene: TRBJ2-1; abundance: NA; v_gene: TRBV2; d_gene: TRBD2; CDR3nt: TGTGCCAGCAGTGGTTCAAGCGGGAGCAATGAGCAGTTCTTC; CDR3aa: CASSGSSGSNEQFF
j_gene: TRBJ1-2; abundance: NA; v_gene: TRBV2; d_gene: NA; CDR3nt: TGTGCCAGCCAGGACAGTAACTATGGCTACACCTTC; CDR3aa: CASQDSNYGYTF
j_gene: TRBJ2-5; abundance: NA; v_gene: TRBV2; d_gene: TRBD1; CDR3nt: TGTGCCAGCAGTTACGGACAGGGTGAGACCCAGTACTTC; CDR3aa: CASSYGQGETQYF
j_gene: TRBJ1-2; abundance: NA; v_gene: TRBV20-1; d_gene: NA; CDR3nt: TGCAGTAATACAGGGAATCGTGGCTACACCTTC; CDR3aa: CSNTGNRGYTF
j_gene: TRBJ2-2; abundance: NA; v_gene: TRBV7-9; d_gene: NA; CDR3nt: TGTGCCAGCAGCTTAGTGGCTAACCCGAACACCGGGGAGCTGTTTTTT; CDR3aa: CASSLVANPNTGELFF
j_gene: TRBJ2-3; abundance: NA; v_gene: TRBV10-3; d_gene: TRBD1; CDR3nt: TGTGCCATCAGAGACTCCGGGCTAGGGGGCCCAGATACGCAGTATTTT; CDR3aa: CAIRDSGLGGPDTQYF
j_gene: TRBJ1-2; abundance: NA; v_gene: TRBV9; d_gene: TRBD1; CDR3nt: TGTGCCAGCAGCGACCCGGGACAGGGGTTCTATGGCTACACCTTC; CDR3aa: CASSDPGQGFYGYTF
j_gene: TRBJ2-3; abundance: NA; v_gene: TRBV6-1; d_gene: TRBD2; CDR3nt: TGTGCCAGCAAACGGTGGGCGGGGGGCACAGATACGCAGTATTTT; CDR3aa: CASKRWAGGTDTQYF
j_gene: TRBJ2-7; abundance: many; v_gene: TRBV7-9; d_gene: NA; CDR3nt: TGTGCCAGCAGCGAAACAGTTTCCTACGAGCAGTACTTC; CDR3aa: CASSETVSYEQYF
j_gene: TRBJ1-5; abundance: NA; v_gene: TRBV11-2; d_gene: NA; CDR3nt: TGTGCCAGCAGCCAGGAGCACCATAGCAATCAGCCCCAGCATTTT; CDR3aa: CASSQEHHSNQPQHF
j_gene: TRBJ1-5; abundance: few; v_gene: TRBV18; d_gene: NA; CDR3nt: TGTGCCAGCTCACCCTTTGGAAGGGCTGAGGACAATCAGCCCCAGCATTTT; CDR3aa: CASSPFGRAEDNQPQHF
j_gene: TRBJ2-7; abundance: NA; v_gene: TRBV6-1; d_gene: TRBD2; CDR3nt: TGTGCCAGCAGTGCCGGACTAGTTAAAGGGCAGTACTTC; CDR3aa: CASSAGLVKGQYF
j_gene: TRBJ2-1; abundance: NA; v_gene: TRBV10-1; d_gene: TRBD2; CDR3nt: TGCGCCAGCAGCGGGGGGGCCCTCTCGAACGAGCAGTTCTTC; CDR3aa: CASSGGALSNEQFF
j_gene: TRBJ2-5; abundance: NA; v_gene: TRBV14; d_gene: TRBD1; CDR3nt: TGTGCCAGCAGCCAATTAACGGGGACAGGGAAAGGGGAGACCCAGTACTTC; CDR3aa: CASSQLTGTGKGETQYF
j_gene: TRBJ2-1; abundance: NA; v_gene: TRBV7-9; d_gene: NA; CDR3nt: TGTGCCAGCAGTTACAATGAGCAGTTCTTC; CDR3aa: CASSYNEQFF
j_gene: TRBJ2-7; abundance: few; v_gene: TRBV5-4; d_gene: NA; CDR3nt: TGTGCCAGCAGCTTGGGAGGGGCCGGCTACGAGCAGTACTTC; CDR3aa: CASSLGGAGYEQYF
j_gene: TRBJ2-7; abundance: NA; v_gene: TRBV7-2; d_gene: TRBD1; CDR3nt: TGTGCCAGCAGCATGACCCCGGGACAGGGTTCCTACGAGCAGTACTTC; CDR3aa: CASSMTPGQGSYEQYF
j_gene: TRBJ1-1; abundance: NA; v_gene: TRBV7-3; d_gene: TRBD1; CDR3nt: TGTGCCAGCAGCCGGGCAGGGGGTAACACTGAAGCTTTCTTT; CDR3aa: CASSRAGGNTEAFF
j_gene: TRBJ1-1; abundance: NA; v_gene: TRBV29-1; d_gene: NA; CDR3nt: TGCAGCGTTGATACCGGGGCCACTGAAGCTTTCTTT; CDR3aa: CSVDTGATEAFF
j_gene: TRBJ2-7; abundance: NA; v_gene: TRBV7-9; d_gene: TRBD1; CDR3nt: TGTGCCAGCAGCCTAGGGACAGTGGTTTACGAGCAGTACTTC; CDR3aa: CASSLGTVVYEQYF
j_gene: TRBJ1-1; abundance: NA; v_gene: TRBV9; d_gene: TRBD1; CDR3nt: TGTGCCAGCAGCGGGGGACAGGTTATGAACACTGAAGCTTTCTTT; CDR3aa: CASSGGQVMNTEAFF
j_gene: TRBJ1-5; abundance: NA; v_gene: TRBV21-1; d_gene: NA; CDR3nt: TGTGCCAGCAGCAAAGGGGGACATTTTAGCAATCAGCCCCAGCATTTT; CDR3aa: CASSKGGHFSNQPQHF
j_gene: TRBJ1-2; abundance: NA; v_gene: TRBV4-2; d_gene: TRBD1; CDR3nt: TGTGCCAGCAGCCTTGGACAGGCCTATGGCTACACCTTC; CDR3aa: CASSLGQAYGYTF
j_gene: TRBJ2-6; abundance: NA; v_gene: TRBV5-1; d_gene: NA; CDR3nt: TGCGCCAGCCACGGAGGCTCTGGGGCCAACGTCCTGACTTTC; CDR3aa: CASHGGSGANVLTF
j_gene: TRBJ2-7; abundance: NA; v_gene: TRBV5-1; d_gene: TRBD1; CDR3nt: TGCGCCAGCAGCGTCCTACAGGGGCCCGCCTACGAGCAGTACTTC; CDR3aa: CASSVLQGPAYEQYF
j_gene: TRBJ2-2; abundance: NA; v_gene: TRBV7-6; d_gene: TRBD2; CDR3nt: TGTGCCAGCAGCAAAAAGGGACTAGCGGGAAGGACCGGGGAGCTGTTTTTT; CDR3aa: CASSKKGLAGRTGELFF
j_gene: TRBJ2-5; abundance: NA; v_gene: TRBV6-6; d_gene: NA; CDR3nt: TGTGCCAGCAGTTACTCGGAAGGGACCCAGTACTTC; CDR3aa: CASSYSEGTQYF
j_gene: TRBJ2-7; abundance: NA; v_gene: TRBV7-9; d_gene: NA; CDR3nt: TGTGCCAGCAGCTTAATGCACGAGCAGTACTTC; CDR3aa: CASSLMHEQYF
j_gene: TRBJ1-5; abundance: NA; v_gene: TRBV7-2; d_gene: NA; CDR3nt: TGTGCCAGCAGCTTAGGAGGTTCAAGCAATCAGCCCCAGCATTTT; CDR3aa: CASSLGGSSNQPQHF
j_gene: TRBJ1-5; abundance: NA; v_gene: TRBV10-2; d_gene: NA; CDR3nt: TGCGCCAGCAGTGAAGGGACATTCACTCAGCCCCAGCATTTT; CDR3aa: CASSEGTFTQPQHF
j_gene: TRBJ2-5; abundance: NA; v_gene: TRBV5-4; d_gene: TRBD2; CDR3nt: TGTGCCAGCAGCTCTATAGCGGGGGGGCGGGAGACCCAGTACTTC; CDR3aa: CASSSIAGGRETQYF
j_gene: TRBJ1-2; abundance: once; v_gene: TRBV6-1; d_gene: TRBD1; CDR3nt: TGTGCCAGCAGTGAACCGGGACAGGGTGCGGATGGCTACACCTTC; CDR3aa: CASSEPGQGADGYTF
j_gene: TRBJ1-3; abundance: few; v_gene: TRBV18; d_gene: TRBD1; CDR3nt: TGTGCCAGCTCACCACCCGGGACAGGGGTTGGAAACACCATATATTTT; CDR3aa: CASSPPGTGVGNTIYF
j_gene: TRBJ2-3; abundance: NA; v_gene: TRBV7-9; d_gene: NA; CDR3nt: TGTGCCAGCAGCTCCAGTAGCACAGATACGCAGTATTTT; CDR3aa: CASSSSSTDTQYF